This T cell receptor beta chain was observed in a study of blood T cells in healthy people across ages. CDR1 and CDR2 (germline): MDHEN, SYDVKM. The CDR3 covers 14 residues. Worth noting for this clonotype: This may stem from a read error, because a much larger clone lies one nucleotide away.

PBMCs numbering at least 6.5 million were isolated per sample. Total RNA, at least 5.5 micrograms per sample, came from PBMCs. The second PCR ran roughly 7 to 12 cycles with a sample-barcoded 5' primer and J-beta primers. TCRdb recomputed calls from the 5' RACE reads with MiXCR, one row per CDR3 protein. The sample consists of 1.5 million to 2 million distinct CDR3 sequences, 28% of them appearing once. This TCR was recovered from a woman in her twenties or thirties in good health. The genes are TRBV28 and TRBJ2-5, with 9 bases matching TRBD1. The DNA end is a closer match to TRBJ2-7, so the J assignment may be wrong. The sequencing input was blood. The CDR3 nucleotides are TGTGCCAGCAGTGGGACAGGGCAAGGTTTCGAGCAGTACTTC. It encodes CASSGTGQGFEQYF.